These 31 T cell receptor beta chains were sequenced from one sample in a study of regulatory T cells in long-lasting Graves disease. The TCR beta library used iRepertoire HTBI primers with Arm-PCR amplification of CDR3. TCRdb re-analysed the multiplex PCR reads in MiXCR, keeping a single row per CDR3 protein. The table records roughly 320,000 distinct CDR3 sequences, over 15% of them present only once. The time point here: newly diagnosed GD, antithyroid drugs for less than 3 months. After RNA was extracted from PBMCs, the TCR library was made from it. These data also featured in a second study, about T cells in Graves' hyperthyroidism and ophthalmopathy.

The specimen was peripheral blood mononuclear cells (PBMCs), collected at new diagnosis, from a patient treated with antithyroid drugs. These receptor sequences come from a man in his forties with Graves disease.

The chain has TRBV12-3 or TRBV12-4 and TRBJ2-2; D possibly corresponds to TRBD2 (5 bases). V was cut by 3 bases and J by 1 base, with 15 bases left in between. The CDR3 sequence is 17 residues long. The CDR3 region has the DNA TGTGCCAGCAGTTTCCGCGTGGACTGGCAGAACACCGGGGAGCTGTTTTTT. The encoded protein is CASSFRVDWQNTGELFF.

This clonotype was seen many times. The V and J genes are TRBV20-1 and TRBJ2-3; 11 nucleotides line up with TRBD1. Per the germline V gene, CDR1 is DFQATT and CDR2 is SNEGSKA (reference sequence). This CDR3 is 15 amino acids long. Unmatched junction bases numbered 6, after V lost 5 bases and J lost 2 bases. CDR3 amino acids: CSAPGDRGTTDTQYF. CDR3 coding DNA: TGCAGTGCTCCCGGGGACAGGGGGACCACAGATACGCAGTATTTT.

The chain recombines TRBV12-3 or TRBV12-4 with TRBJ1-2, with unresolved D. Between the trimmed V and J ends, which lost 1 base and 4 bases, there was a span of 7 bases. The CDR3 extends over 13 amino acids. Here the CDR3 reads CASSLGTPYGYTF. As DNA, the CDR3 is TGTGCCAGCAGTTTAGGAACCCCCTATGGCTACACCTTC.

The table lists this clonotype with many counts. V gene TRBV20-1 combines with J gene TRBJ2-1, with unresolved D. V dropped 8 bases and J dropped 2 bases, with 13 bases sitting between them. Germline V CDR1 and CDR2: DFQATT, SNEGSKA (reference sequence). The CDR3 is made up of 13 amino acids. The CDR3 protein is CSTTRMTYNEQFF. The CDR3 nucleotides are TGCAGTACCACCAGGATGACCTACAATGAGCAGTTCTTC.

This clonotype was counted ten times or more. The CDR3 region has the DNA TGTGCCAGCAAGACGGGACAGGGCTCTCAAGAGACCCAGTACTTC. This sequence encodes CASKTGQGSQETQYF. The V and J genes are TRBV11-3 and TRBJ2-5, with TRBD1 identical over 9 bases. The V and J ends lost 7 bases and 2 bases, in that order; junction bases with no gene match: 8. This CDR3 region has 15 residues. The V gene's germline CDR1 is SGHNT and CDR2 YENEEA.

This clonotype was observed at least ten times. The chain joins TRBV7-2 to TRBJ2-1, with TRBD2 matching over 10 bases. V was pared by 3 bases and J by 1 base, with 3 bases of the junction left unmatched. This CDR3 has 16 amino acids. Germline CDR1 and CDR2: SGHTA and FQGNSA. CDR3 amino acids: CASSFGSGGSYNEQFF. The CDR3 DNA is TGTGCCAGCAGCTTTGGTAGCGGGGGGTCCTACAATGAGCAGTTCTTC.

The chain combines TRBV27 with TRBJ1-6; D is uncertain. Looked up from germline, CDR1 is MNHEY and CDR2 is SMNVEV (reference sequence). The CDR3 is 13 residues long. V was pared by 8 bases and J by 0 bases, with 5 bases between. The CDR3 sequence is CASGRSYNSPLHF. The CDR3 DNA sequence: TGTGCCAGCGGCCGCTCCTATAATTCACCCCTCCACTTT.

A remark on this clonotype: The germline gene is not matched at one end of the junction; a read error may be the cause. The chain links TRBV12-5 to TRBJ2-2; TRBD1 is a possible D gene (6 bases). CDR1 is LGHNT and CDR2 is FRNRAP in the germline V gene. The CDR3 runs to 14 residues. CDR3 amino acids: CASGLPGTTGELLF. The CDR3 DNA reads as TGTGCTAGTGGTTTGCCCGGGACAACCGGGGAGCTGCTTTTT.

This clonotype was seen repeatedly, ten times or more. The gene calls are TRBV20-1 and TRBJ2-4, with D possibly TRBD1 on 5 matching bases. CDR1 DFQATT and CDR2 SNEGSKA come from the germline V gene (reference sequence). The ends were cut back, 2 bases at V and 0 bases at J, with 14 bases in the middle. The CDR3 sequence is 16 residues long. The CDR3 DNA follows: TGCAGTGCTAGAACGCGACAGAACTTAGCCAAAAACATTCAGTACTTC. Its translation: CSARTRQNLAKNIQYF.

This clonotype was observed a few times. The chain links TRBV20-1 to TRBJ1-1, with D perhaps matching TRBD1 (6 bases). The CDR3 covers 14 residues. The V gene's germline CDR1 is DFQATT and CDR2 SNEGSKA (reference sequence). The V end lost 0 bases, the J end lost 4 bases, and 12 bases lay between the germline ends. DNA of the CDR3: TGCAGTGCTAGAGATATGGGGGCGCTCACTGAAGCTTTCTTT. It encodes CSARDMGALTEAFF.

This clonotype was found many times. The chain uses TRBV28 and TRBJ2-7, with TRBD2 identical over 9 bases. Trimming took 5 bases from V and 6 from J; bases not matched to a gene: 11. Germline CDR1 reads MDHEN; CDR2 reads SYDVKM. The CDR3 loop spans 15 amino acids. CDR3 nucleotide sequence: TGTGCCAGCAGTGCGGGGGGGAAGCAGGGGAGCGAGCAGTACTTC. The encoded protein is CASSAGGKQGSEQYF.

As to this clonotype: An end of the junction differs from the germline gene, which may be a read error. The chain uses TRBV7-2 and TRBJ2-7; a possible D gene is TRBD2 (7 bases). The CDR3 is 14 amino acids. Germline-derived CDR1 and CDR2 are SGHTA and FQGNSA. CDR3 bases: TGTGCCAGCAGCCTAGCGGACAGCTCCTACGAGCAGTACTTC. It translates to CASSLADSSYEQYF.

This clonotype was seen at least ten times. The chain employs TRBV12-5 and TRBJ2-1; D remains unclear. V lost 3 bases and J 8 bases, leaving 11 bases between the germline ends. The CDR3 extends over 13 amino acids. The germline V gene encodes CDR1 LGHNT and CDR2 FRNRAP. Written as DNA, the CDR3 is TGTGCTAGTGGTTTTGGGGTTAGCTATGAGCAGTTCTTC. Translation gives CASGFGVSYEQFF.

This clonotype was counted ten times or more. V gene TRBV11-2 combines with J gene TRBJ1-6; possibly TRBD1 for D (6 bases). V lost 2 bases and J 8 bases, leaving 19 bases between the germline ends. The CDR3 extends over 17 amino acids. The germline gives CDR1 SGHAT, CDR2 FQNNGV. The CDR3 sequence: CASSLLRTADEDSPLHF. For the CDR3, the DNA is TGTGCCAGCAGCTTATTACGGACAGCCGACGAGGATTCACCCCTCCACTTT.

The chain uses TRBV7-2 and TRBJ2-3; 12 bases line up with TRBD2. V trimming: 5 bases; J trimming: 0 bases; junction bases outside the gene matches: 6. Germline CDR1 and CDR2: SGHTA and FQGNSA. The length of the CDR3 is 17 residues. Written as DNA, the CDR3 is TGTGCCAGCAGCCCTCGACTAGCGGGGGCTAGCACAGATACGCAGTATTTT. It specifies CASSPRLAGASTDTQYF.

The rearrangement joins TRBV5-1 to TRBJ2-3; 9 positions match TRBD1. Trimming cost V 4 bases and J 0 bases; bases outside gene matches: 9. Germline V gives CDR1 SGHRS, CDR2 YFSETQ. The CDR3 has 17 residues. The CDR3 here is CASSLGQGITSTDTQYF. DNA for the CDR3: TGCGCCAGCAGCCTGGGACAGGGCATCACTAGCACAGATACGCAGTATTTT.

This clonotype has a handful of counts. This chain connects TRBV12-3 or TRBV12-4 to TRBJ1-1; D is perhaps TRBD1 (5 bases). Deletions cut 4 bases from V and 0 bases from J, with 27 bases between. The CDR3 has 20 residues. In nucleotides, the CDR3 is TGTGCCAGCAGTTACTCCATCAAGACTTTCGACAGAAACATGAACACTGAAGCTTTCTTT. It encodes CASSYSIKTFDRNMNTEAFF.

This clonotype was detected many times. V is TRBV5-1 and J is TRBJ2-5, with 9 bases identical to TRBD2. This CDR3 has 16 amino acids. Germline trimming cut 0 bases from V and 4 bases from J; bases unmatched to any gene: 7. CDR1 and CDR2 (germline): SGHRS, YFSETQ. The CDR3 coding sequence is TGCGCCAGCAGCTTGGGTGTCAGGACTAGCGTAGAGACCCAGTACTTC. Its translation is CASSLGVRTSVETQYF.

This clonotype was detected many times. The chain employs TRBV2 and TRBJ2-3; 8 nucleotides agree with TRBD2. In germline, CDR1 is SNHLY, CDR2 FYNNEI. The CDR3 is 13 residues long. J was trimmed by 0 bases and V by 11 bases; bases with no gene match: 4. Here the CDR3 reads CAGSGTSTDTQYF. CDR3 DNA: TGTGCCGGTAGCGGGACTAGCACAGATACGCAGTATTTT.

This clonotype was detected a few times. The chain has TRBV20-1 and TRBJ1-1; 10 bases are shared with TRBD1. The CDR3 covers 14 residues. Germline V gene data show CDR1 as DFQATT and CDR2 as SNEGSKA (reference sequence). CDR3 in amino acids: CSPRTGGMNTEAFF. In nucleotides, the CDR3 is TGCAGCCCACGGACAGGGGGGATGAACACTGAAGCTTTCTTT.

Comments on this clonotype: A much larger clone lies a single base off, so this may be a read error. The chain has TRBV20-1 and TRBJ2-1; D remains unclear. Judging by the DNA end, TRBJ2-4 fits better; the J call may be wrong. This CDR3 is built from 13 residues. CDR1 DFQATT and CDR2 SNEGSKA come from the germline V gene (reference sequence). As DNA, the CDR3 is TGCAGTGCTAAAGATCGTGTCAAAAACATTCAGTACTTC. Protein product: CSAKDRVKNIQYF.

V is TRBV19 and J is TRBJ2-5; D gene ambiguous. V gave up 1 base and J gave up 1 base, with 7 bases separating them. Germline CDR1 is LNHDA and CDR2 is SQIVND (reference sequence). The CDR3 spans 14 residues. The CDR3 loop is CASSIGWSQETQYF. DNA for the CDR3: TGTGCCAGTAGTATAGGTTGGAGCCAAGAGACCCAGTACTTC.

As concerns this clonotype: Just one base apart from a much larger clone, this may be a read error. The chain uses TRBV7-8 and TRBJ2-2; D remains ambiguous. Germline V gives CDR1 SGHVS, CDR2 FQNEAQ. The CDR3 runs to 16 residues. The CDR3 coding sequence is TGTACCAGCAGCTCGGTTGGAGATAGAAACACCGGGGAGCTGTTTTTT. Amino acid sequence: CTSSSVGDRNTGELFF.

This clonotype has just a few counts. The chain is built from TRBV20-1 and TRBJ1-5; weak D call: TRBD1 (5 bases). The V gene's germline CDR1 is DFQATT and CDR2 SNEGSKA (reference sequence). V lost 7 bases to trimming and J lost 4 bases, with 14 bases between them. This CDR3 contains 13 residues. In nucleotides, the CDR3 is TGCAGTGTTATACAGGTGGTGAATCAGCCCCAGCATTTT. This codes for CSVIQVVNQPQHF.

As regards this clonotype: This sequence may be a read error, since a much larger clone differs from it by one base. The chain recombines TRBV12-3 or TRBV12-4 with TRBJ2-5, with a weak D call TRBD2 (5 bases). TRBJ2-1 explains the end of the DNA better; the J call may be wrong. The CDR3 totals 15 residues. The CDR3 coding sequence is TGTGCCAGCAGTTTAGCGCATCCAGGCAGAGGGGAGCAGTTCTTC. Encoded protein: CASSLAHPGRGEQFF.

This clonotype was seen at least ten times. The chain's CDR3 is CAWRGSGANVLTF. CDR3 nucleotide sequence: TGTGCCTGGAGGGGATCTGGGGCCAACGTCCTGACTTTC. This chain joins TRBV30 and TRBJ2-6; no clear D gene. The CDR3 totals 13 residues. Trimming left V 3 bases short and J 1 base short, with 4 bases between. Germline V gene data show CDR1 as GTSNPN and CDR2 as SVGIG (reference sequence).

This clonotype was recorded once. With a much larger clone just one base away, this may be a read error. The chain has TRBV18 and TRBJ2-1; D perhaps matches TRBD2 (5 bases). TRBJ2-5 explains the end of the DNA better; the J call may be wrong. CDR1 KGHSH and CDR2 LQKENI come from the germline V gene. The CDR3 consists of 17 residues. This CDR3 reads CASSPPGSRSGQETQYF. For the CDR3, the DNA is TGTGCCAGCTCACCACCGGGGAGCCGGTCCGGGCAAGAGACCCAGTACTTC.

The CDR3: CASSINSNGGNTIYF. The CDR3 DNA follows: TGTGCCAGTAGTATCAATTCCAACGGTGGAAACACCATATATTTT. The V call is TRBV19, the J call TRBJ1-3; no clear D. The CDR3 is 15 amino acids. CDR1 LNHDA and CDR2 SQIVND come from the germline V gene (reference sequence). V dropped 3 bases and J dropped 3 bases, with 12 bases sitting between them.

This clonotype was detected ten times or more. This chain joins TRBV12-3 or TRBV12-4 and TRBJ2-1, with D tentatively TRBD2 (7 bases). V lost 1 base and J 0 bases, leaving 16 bases between the germline ends. This CDR3 is 18 amino acids long. The CDR3 DNA follows: TGTGCCAGCAGTTTAGTGTTAGGGGGGGGAAGCTCCTACAATGAGCAGTTCTTC. This encodes CASSLVLGGGSSYNEQFF.

This clonotype was detected many times. The gene calls are TRBV7-2 and TRBJ2-7; TRBD1 aligns across 10 bases. The CDR3 extends over 15 amino acids. V trimming: 5 bases; J trimming: 0 bases; junction bases outside the gene matches: 4. CDR1 is SGHTA, CDR2 FQGNSA, per germline. CDR3 loop: CASSGQGGISYEQYF. The CDR3 DNA sequence: TGTGCCAGCAGCGGACAGGGGGGAATCTCCTACGAGCAGTACTTC.

This clonotype was counted many times. This rearrangement joins TRBV5-1 to TRBJ2-1; 12 bases are a match to TRBD2. Germline loops: CDR1 SGHRS, CDR2 YFSETQ. J gave up 9 bases and V 7 bases, and 5 bases lay outside the gene matches. The CDR3 has 13 residues. CDR3 DNA: TGCGCCAGCGGCACTAGCGGGGGGACTGAGCAGTTCTTC. Its translation is CASGTSGGTEQFF. The full variable domain, in which reference TRBV5-1 and TRBJ2-1 provide the parts outside the CDR3, is KAGVTQTPRYLIKTRGQQVTLSCSPISGHRSVSWYQQTPGQGLQFLFEYFSETQRNKGNFPGRFSGRQFSNSRSEMNVSTLELGDSALYLCASGTSGGTEQFFGPGTRLTVL.